One and the same sample provided the 24 T cell receptor beta chains below, sequenced in a study of cytomegalovirus exposure and HLA in healthy donors. The PCR had 60 Vbeta and 13 Jbeta primers. TCRdb's copy holds only in-frame clones and misses some; the assay was immunoSEQ multiplex PCR. The data show approximately 150,000 clones, 81% seen once. The specimen was PBMCs. The receptors were gathered from a woman aged 50 to 65 in good health and CMV-seronegative.

This chain links TRBV5-1 with TRBJ2-5, with 9 positions matching TRBD1. Trimming at V came to 3 bases and at J to 2 bases, leaving 2 bases not matched to a gene. The germline V gene has CDR1 SGHRS and CDR2 YFSETQ. The CDR3 spans 14 residues. This CDR3 reads CASSWTGEQETQYF. CDR3 DNA sequence: TGCGCCAGCAGCTGGACAGGGGAACAAGAGACCCAGTACTTC.

This clone was recorded once. The chain employs TRBV7-2 and TRBJ2-5; the D gene is possibly TRBD2 (6 bases). Trimming cost V 5 bases and J 4 bases, with 17 bases left between them. CDR1 is SGHTA, CDR2 FQGNSA, per germline. The CDR3 has 15 amino acids. The CDR3 spells CASSQLSVGGETQYF. Here the CDR3 DNA reads TGTGCCAGCAGCCAGCTGAGTGTGGGGGGAGAGACCCAGTACTTC.

The J gene is TRBJ2-7, the V gene TRBV11-2; 7 nucleotides align to TRBD2. V was pared by 0 bases and J by 6 bases, with 2 bases of the junction left unmatched. Germline-derived CDR1 and CDR2 are SGHAT and FQNNGV. This CDR3 is built from 13 residues. Here the CDR3 reads CASSLDGGGEQYF. CDR3 bases: TGTGCCAGCAGCTTAGATGGGGGGGGCGAGCAGTACTTC.

The rearrangement links TRBV28 to TRBJ1-5, with a tentative D call TRBD1 (6 bases). Germline V CDR1 and CDR2: MDHEN, SYDVKM. The CDR3 is 14 amino acids. V dropped 5 bases and J dropped 9 bases, with 17 bases sitting between them. The CDR3 DNA reads as TGTGCCAGCAGTCCATGGACAGTGCTAGGGCCCCAGCATTTT. Its translation is CASSPWTVLGPQHF.

The CDR3 DNA follows: TGTGCCAGCAGCTTATATGCGCGGGGCCAGCGCAATGAGCAGTTCTTC. Its protein product is CASSLYARGQRNEQFF. This rearrangement joins TRBV7-2 to TRBJ2-1, with D perhaps TRBD2 (6 bases). Germline lookup yields CDR1 SGHTA and CDR2 FQGNSA. V was clipped by 2 bases and J by 6 bases, with 17 bases between them. This CDR3 comprises 16 residues.

The rearrangement links TRBV11-3 to TRBJ1-3, with D perhaps matching TRBD1 (5 bases). The CDR3 loop spans 16 amino acids. V shed 1 base and J shed 0 bases, with 10 bases lying between them. The germline CDR1 and CDR2 sequences are SGHNT and YENEEA. The CDR3 is CASSLGTPRSGNTIYF. The CDR3 region has the DNA TGTGCCAGCAGCTTAGGGACACCTCGCTCTGGAAACACCATATATTTT.

This clone was seen just once. This chain joins TRBV6-1 and TRBJ1-2; a weak D match, TRBD1 (6 bases). CDR1 and CDR2 from the germline V gene are MNHNS and SASEGT. Trimming removed 4 bases at V and 2 bases at J, with 17 bases between. The CDR3 loop spans 16 amino acids. The CDR3 coding sequence is TGTGCCAGCAGTGTCGGGCAGGGGATCCAGAACTATGGCTACACCTTC. Translating gives CASSVGQGIQNYGYTF.

This clone was recorded only once. The chain joins TRBV27 to TRBJ2-1, with 9 nucleotides matching TRBD2. Germline trimming cut 6 bases from V and 3 bases from J; bases unmatched to any gene: 9. Per germline, CDR1 MNHEY and CDR2 SMNVEV (reference sequence). This CDR3 has 16 amino acids. DNA of the CDR3: TGTGCCAGCAGAGGGGTGGGACTAGCCGTCTACAATGAGCAGTTCTTC. It encodes CASRGVGLAVYNEQFF.

The V gene is TRBV11-3, the J gene TRBJ1-1; D gene uncertain. The length of the CDR3 is 13 residues. CDR1 and CDR2 from the germline V gene are SGHNT and YENEEA. Trimming pared 2 bases from V and 2 bases from J, leaving 6 bases between. The CDR3 DNA sequence: TGTGCCAGCAGCTTATACAGAAACACTGAAGCTTTCTTT. Residues: CASSLYRNTEAFF.

This clone was counted once. J is TRBJ2-2 and V is TRBV9; unclear D gene. From germline, CDR1 is SGDLS and CDR2 YYNGEE. Trimming cost V 0 bases and J 7 bases, with 4 bases left between them. This CDR3 has 12 amino acids. CDR3 protein: CASSVVNGELFF. The CDR3 bases are TGTGCCAGCAGCGTAGTTAACGGGGAGCTGTTTTTT.

V gene TRBV7-9 combines with J gene TRBJ2-5, with D unclear. The CDR3 has 13 residues. Deletions cut 3 bases from V and 3 bases from J, with 8 bases between. The V gene's germline CDR1 is SEHNR and CDR2 FQNEAQ (reference sequence). The CDR3, as DNA: TGTGCCAGCAGCTTTGACACCGAAGAGACCCAGTACTTC. It is translated as CASSFDTEETQYF. The variable domain in full, completed from reference TRBV7-9 and TRBJ2-5, reads DTGVSQNPRHKITKRGQNVTFRCDPISEHNRLYWYRQTLGQGPEFLTYFQNEAQLEKSRLLSDRFSAERPKGSFSTLEIQRTEQGDSAMYLCASSFDTEETQYFGPGTRLLVL.

The chain employs TRBV7-2 and TRBJ1-2; no firm D call. Trimming took off 5 bases at V and 6 bases at J, with 13 bases between the two ends. The CDR3 consists of 13 residues. The germline CDR1 and CDR2 sequences are SGHTA and FQGNSA. The CDR3 DNA is TGTGCCAGCAGCATCAGAGGTTTCAATGGCTACACCTTC. As protein: CASSIRGFNGYTF.

V gene TRBV13 combines with J gene TRBJ2-5, with D tentatively TRBD2 (6 bases). The V gene's germline CDR1 is PRHDT and CDR2 FYEKMQ (reference sequence). There are 13 residues in the CDR3. V shed 3 bases and J shed 8 bases, with 13 bases lying between them. The CDR3 here is CASSFGRRGTQYF. CDR3 DNA sequence: TGTGCCAGCAGCTTTGGAAGGCGGGGTACCCAGTACTTC.

The rearrangement joins TRBV19 to TRBJ1-2; 11 bases align to TRBD1. This CDR3 has 14 residues. Germline-derived CDR1 and CDR2 are LNHDA and SQIVND (reference sequence). With 6 bases clipped from V and 8 bases from J, the junction kept 8 bases outside the gene matches. The chain's CDR3 is CASSTRDRGNGYTF. DNA for the CDR3: TGTGCCAGTAGCACCCGGGACAGGGGGAACGGCTACACCTTC.

V usage is TRBV2 and J usage is TRBJ1-3; D gene uncertain. CDR1 is SNHLY and CDR2 is FYNNEI in the germline V gene. V shed 6 bases and J shed 0 bases, with 12 bases lying between them. This CDR3 is 15 amino acids long. DNA for the CDR3: TGTGCCAGCAGGGAGGCGGTTACCTCTGGAAACACCATATATTTT. Protein product: CASREAVTSGNTIYF.

This chain joins TRBV5-5 and TRBJ1-3, with D tentatively TRBD1 (6 bases). CDR1 and CDR2 from the germline V gene are SGHKS and YYEKEE (reference sequence). Trimming left V 3 bases short and J 0 bases short, with 13 bases between. This CDR3 comprises 16 residues. The CDR3 spells CASSSNTGSSGNTIYF. The DNA of the CDR3 is TGTGCCAGCAGCTCGAATACAGGGAGCTCTGGAAACACCATATATTTT.

The rearrangement links TRBV6-6 to TRBJ1-5, with D possibly TRBD1 on 5 matching bases. Germline V gene sequence: CDR1 MNHNY, CDR2 SVGAGI (reference sequence). The length of the CDR3 is 14 residues. Trimming stripped 7 bases from V and 7 bases from J, with 17 bases between. For the CDR3, the DNA is TGTGCCAGCAATGTCTCGGGGGTTGGGCAGCCCCAGCATTTT. This translates into CASNVSGVGQPQHF.

The CDR3 here is CASSASSSQETQYF. CDR3 coding DNA: TGTGCCAGTAGTGCGTCTAGCAGCCAAGAGACCCAGTACTTC. The chain links TRBV19 to TRBJ2-5; weak D call: TRBD2 (5 bases). The length of the CDR3 is 14 residues. Trimming took 5 bases from V and 1 from J, leaving 11 bases between them. Germline CDR1 LNHDA, CDR2 SQIVND (reference sequence).

V and J are TRBV7-9 and TRBJ1-1, with D possibly being TRBD1 (5 bases). The ends were cut back, 7 bases at V and 4 bases at J, with 16 bases in the middle. Germline V gene data show CDR1 as SEHNR and CDR2 as FQNEAQ (reference sequence). The CDR3 is made up of 14 amino acids. CDR3 coding DNA: TGTGCCAGCACCTCATCTTCCGGGGGCACTGAAGCTTTCTTT. Protein: CASTSSSGGTEAFF. Complete variable domain (other parts from reference TRBV7-9 and TRBJ1-1): DTGVSQNPRHKITKRGQNVTFRCDPISEHNRLYWYRQTLGQGPEFLTYFQNEAQLEKSRLLSDRFSAERPKGSFSTLEIQRTEQGDSAMYLCASTSSSGGTEAFFGQGTRLTVV.

This rearrangement joins TRBV2 to TRBJ1-5; D may be TRBD1 (5 bases). This CDR3 region has 14 residues. The V gene lost 9 bases and the J gene lost 2 bases, with 14 bases spanning the gap. In germline, CDR1 is SNHLY, CDR2 FYNNEI. The CDR3 loop reads CASQAGSGNQPQHF. The CDR3 bases are TGTGCCAGTCAAGCAGGGTCAGGCAATCAGCCCCAGCATTTT.

This chain uses TRBV6-5 with TRBJ2-4; maybe TRBD2 (6 bases). CDR1 and CDR2 from the germline V gene are MNHEY and SVGAGI. The CDR3 totals 12 residues. V was shortened by 5 bases and J by 7 bases, with 9 bases between the two germline ends. This CDR3 reads CASSASANIQYF. CDR3 nucleotides: TGTGCCAGCAGTGCTAGCGCGAACATTCAGTACTTC.

J is TRBJ1-4 and V is TRBV6-1; D may be TRBD1 (5 bases). This CDR3 contains 14 residues. V was pared by 6 bases and J by 8 bases, with 16 bases between. The germline CDR1 and CDR2 sequences are MNHNS and SASEGT. The CDR3 DNA is TGTGCCAGCAGCCGGCAAGGGGCGGGGGAAAAACTGTTTTTT. Translated: CASSRQGAGEKLFF.

The rearrangement links TRBV2 to TRBJ2-3, with D possibly matching TRBD1 (6 bases). Germline CDR1 is SNHLY and CDR2 is FYNNEI. Trimming pared 7 bases from V and 2 bases from J, leaving 19 bases between. CDR3 length: 16 amino acids. The CDR3 DNA follows: TGTGCCAGCACCGAAAGGGGCAGGGGTGCCACAGATACGCAGTATTTT. This sequence encodes CASTERGRGATDTQYF.

The V gene is TRBV9, the J gene TRBJ2-7, with 7 bases aligning to TRBD2. CDR3 length equals 15 residues. With 1 base clipped from V and 2 bases from J, the junction kept 6 bases outside the gene matches. From germline, CDR1 is SGDLS and CDR2 YYNGEE. Here the CDR3 reads CASSVLASGPYEQYF. DNA of the CDR3: TGTGCCAGCAGCGTATTGGCTAGCGGACCCTACGAGCAGTACTTC.